The entry below gives a single TCR beta chain sequence along with its context. This table comes from immunoSEQ multiplex PCR, and its TCRdb copy is limited to in-frame clones, with some not included. The data contain about 130,000 clones, around 96% of them seen just once; the ten biggest clones take up around 3.6%. This record comes from a study of control samples from healthy donors and cancer patients. This CDR3 has 13 amino acids. Germline CDR1 SNHLY, CDR2 FYNNEI. Germline trimming cut 7 bases from V and 8 bases from J; bases unmatched to any gene: 7. The receptor comes from a man under 40 in good health. Sequenced material: blood. This sequence joins TRBV2 and TRBJ2-1; 8 bases agree with TRBD1. For the CDR3, the DNA is TGTGCCAGCATCCAGGGGGCAGGGGATGAGCAGTTCTTC. Translated, it gives CASIQGAGDEQFF.